This T cell receptor (beta chain) was captured by sequencing in a study of T cells in Graves' hyperthyroidism and ophthalmopathy. Study details: Blood from the periphery was taken at initial diagnosis, before any treatment.

The CDR3 is made up of 16 amino acids. Trimming shortened V by 1 base and J by 4 bases, and 20 bases separated the two germline ends. The V gene's germline CDR1 is DFQATT and CDR2 SNEGSKA (reference sequence). Broader study findings: Separation of ophthalmopathy from stable hyperthyroidism was achieved by a 13 V-J model. Most thyroid clonotypes expanded above 0.001 appeared in blood too.

TCR beta CDR3 regions were amplified from RNA transcripts. HTBI primers were employed in a first-round RT-PCR of the TCR CDR3. TCRdb called the multiplex PCR reads again in MiXCR, with one record for every CDR3 protein. The data show a few hundred thousand distinct CDR3 sequences, roughly a sixth seen once. Approximately 9.3 ml of fresh peripheral blood supplied the PBMCs. This clonotype has a handful of counts. Its antigen remains unknown. Sequenced sample: blood. This sequence originates from a woman aged 18 to 35 with Graves' ophthalmopathy. This chain joins TRBV20-1 and TRBJ2-7, with D possibly being TRBD2 (6 bases). The DNA of the CDR3 is TGCAGTGCTAGAGCAAAACGGGCTAGCGAGTTTTACGAGCAGTACTTC. As protein: CSARAKRASEFYEQYF.